This T cell receptor beta chain is drawn from a study of cytomegalovirus exposure and HLA in healthy donors. Assay: immunoSEQ multiplex PCR; the TCRdb copy retains only in-frame clones and omits some. The sample lists tens of thousands of clones; 94% were seen once. A roughly 120-subject validation cohort, separate from the roughly 670-subject first cohort, supplied the donors. V was shortened by 11 bases and J by 5 bases, with 18 bases between the two germline ends. The CDR3 consists of 13 residues. Germline V gene lookup returns CDR1 SNHLY and CDR2 FYNNEI. This chain joins TRBV2 and TRBJ1-2, with a tentative D call TRBD1 (6 bases). The origin of this receptor is a woman between 18 and 29 years old in good health and CMV-seronegative. Specimen: PBMCs. As DNA, the CDR3 is TGTGCCGGTATCGGACAGACGATATATGGCTACACCTTC. Protein product: CAGIGQTIYGYTF.